These T cell receptor beta chains were read from a single sample in a study of cytomegalovirus exposure and HLA in healthy donors. Repertoires were generated with immunoSEQ multiplex PCR, while TCRdb's copy carries only in-frame clones and drops some. The data contain under 140,000 clones, less than 85% of them singletons. Sequenced input: PBMCs. Every receptor here comes from a man younger than 45 in good health and CMV-seropositive. Both conserved end residues are trimmed from each CDR3. The D gene is left open where the match is weak.

TRBV7-9	TRBJ2-5	.	ASSLAGEEVY
TRBV6-5	TRBJ2-2	.	ASSSRVNTGELF
TRBV4-1	TRBJ2-5	TRBD2	ASSQGSSGGMTQY
TRBV7-2	TRBJ1-1	TRBD1	ASSVRDRGTEAF
TRBV9	TRBJ2-1	.	ASSPTTGWTYNEQF
TRBV12-5	TRBJ1-2	.	ASGLWPGGGYT
TRBV11-2	TRBJ1-2	.	ASSKNRQDFTGYT
TRBV4-3	TRBJ2-5	TRBD2	ASSRLTSGGGQETQY
TRBV29-1	TRBJ2-7	.	SVWAGTRDTPYEQY
TRBV28	TRBJ2-7	TRBD2	ASSTSGQSHEQY
TRBV7-7	TRBJ2-1	.	ASSPWVGGRVNEQF
TRBV5-1	TRBJ1-2	.	ASSLDQGGRDGYT
TRBV7-9	TRBJ2-1	.	ASLSGSSYNEQF
TRBV4-3	TRBJ1-3	.	ASSQSQGSGNTIY
TRBV5-4	TRBJ2-7	TRBD1	ASSDRGIPYEQY
TRBV6-5	TRBJ1-2	.	ASRLEHNYGYT
TRBV5-1	TRBJ2-4	TRBD1	ASSPDRRSDQNIQY
TRBV20-1	TRBJ2-1	.	SADLANEQF
TRBV19	TRBJ1-1	TRBD1	ASSILQGASGAF
TRBV6-4	TRBJ2-7	TRBD2	ASSDLRPGTRSSYEQY
TRBV7-8	TRBJ1-2	TRBD1	ASSLTGGGPAYGYT
TRBV29-1	TRBJ1-2	TRBD1	SADRETYGYT
TRBV4-3	TRBJ2-7	.	ASSQVGAAYEQY
TRBV4-3	TRBJ2-7	.	ASSQDLQGPYEQY
TRBV7-9	TRBJ1-6	.	ASSFPRYNSPLH
TRBV15	TRBJ1-2	.	ATLPGDYYGYT
TRBV7-2	TRBJ2-7	.	ASSSGAGRSSYEQY
TRBV6-1	TRBJ2-5	TRBD2	ASSEERGGGETQY
TRBV9	TRBJ2-7	TRBD1	ASSKGQGPYEQY